This T cell receptor beta chain was sequenced during a study of STAT3 mutations in large granular lymphocyte leukemia. The study's findings and limits: At least one immunodominant TCR beta clonotype appeared in every T-cell large granular lymphocyte leukemia patient.

The V gene lost 6 bases and the J gene lost 0 bases, with 12 bases spanning the gap. The CDR3 runs 15 residues. Germline loops: CDR1 MNHEY, CDR2 SVGAGI. Generated by immunoSEQ multiplex PCR, the TCRdb table keeps only in-frame clones and is missing some. The data hold over 25,000 clones, with roughly 80% observed a single time. To note about this clone: The antigen remains undetermined.

The sample comprised peripheral blood mononuclear cells. This receptor was identified in a woman between 45 and 65 years old with T-cell large granular lymphocyte leukemia. Some clones in this sample may be carry-over from other donors' samples. V is TRBV6-5 and J is TRBJ1-5; tentatively, D is TRBD1 (6 bases). The DNA for the CDR3 is TGTGCCAGCAGCCCTCCGGGACATAGCAATCAGCCCCAGCATTTT. Its protein product is CASSPPGHSNQPQHF.